The 22 T cell receptor beta chains in this list originate from one sample, sequenced in a study of blood T cell repertoires in COVID-19. Sequenced by immunoSEQ multiplex PCR; TCRdb stores in-frame clones only, minus some. This sample carries about 60,000 clones, around 90% of them seen once, and the ten largest clones take approximately 2.5%. Sequencing was performed on peripheral blood. These receptor sequences come from a man in his 60s with acute or convalescent COVID-19.

The chain employs TRBV4-1 and TRBJ2-5; D remains unclear. The CDR3 contains 14 residues. The V end lost 0 bases, the J end lost 5 bases, and 10 bases lay between the germline ends. Germline V lookup: CDR1 MGHRA, CDR2 YSYEKL. The CDR3, as DNA: TGCGCCAGCAGCCAAGATCCTGGGCTGGAGACCCAGTACTTC. Its translation: CASSQDPGLETQYF.

The chain joins TRBV4-3 to TRBJ2-7; D possibly corresponds to TRBD2 (7 bases). Germline CDR1 LGHNA, CDR2 YSLEER. V lost 4 bases and J lost 5, with 12 bases in between. The CDR3 runs to 13 residues. DNA of the CDR3: TGCGCCAGCAGCCGAGGGGGGGAAGACGAGCAGTACTTC. The encoded protein is CASSRGGEDEQYF.

The chain links TRBV19 to TRBJ2-7; possible D gene TRBD2, 6 bases. The CDR3 totals 12 residues. V was pared by 5 bases and J by 3 bases, with 8 bases between. The V gene's germline CDR1 is LNHDA and CDR2 SQIVND (reference sequence). The CDR3 DNA follows: TGTGCCAGTAGTCCGGGACTCTACGAGCAGTACTTC. Its protein is CASSPGLYEQYF.

This rearrangement joins TRBV27 to TRBJ2-5; 12 positions match TRBD1. Germline CDR1 is MNHEY and CDR2 is SMNVEV (reference sequence). This CDR3 comprises 16 residues. V was pared by 3 bases and J by 1 base, with 3 bases of the junction left unmatched. The CDR3: CASSFGTGGFQETQYF. The CDR3 DNA reads TGTGCCAGCAGTTTTGGGACAGGGGGCTTCCAAGAGACCCAGTACTTC.

The chain couples TRBV7-2 to TRBJ1-2; 8 positions agree with TRBD1. In germline, CDR1 is SGHTA, CDR2 FQGNSA. The CDR3 is made up of 14 amino acids. Trimming cost V 4 bases and J 4 bases; bases outside gene matches: 5. CDR3 loop: CASSSDRGTYGYTF. The CDR3 DNA reads TGTGCCAGCAGCTCCGACAGGGGTACCTATGGCTACACCTTC.

The chain links TRBV11-3 to TRBJ2-2; perhaps TRBD2 as D (7 bases). V gave up 4 bases and J gave up 5 bases, with 20 bases separating them. The germline CDR1 and CDR2 sequences are SGHNT and YENEEA. The length of the CDR3 is 17 residues. The DNA for the CDR3 is TGTGCCAGCAGCTCGTCTCGGGGGGCCACCGGGACCGGGGAGCTGTTTTTT. This sequence encodes CASSSSRGATGTGELFF.

J is TRBJ1-4 and V is TRBV9; D is ambiguous. CDR1 is SGDLS and CDR2 is YYNGEE in the germline V gene. V lost 0 bases to trimming and J lost 5 bases, with 11 bases between them. The length of the CDR3 is 15 residues. CDR3 region: CASSVAGRSNEKLFF. DNA for the CDR3: TGTGCCAGCAGCGTAGCGGGGAGATCCAATGAAAAACTGTTTTTT.

The chain carries TRBV7-2 and TRBJ2-1; 7 bases map to TRBD2. V lost 3 bases, J lost 5 bases, and 7 bases stayed unmatched. The CDR3 sequence is 15 residues long. CDR1 and CDR2 from the germline V gene are SGHTA and FQGNSA. CDR3 in DNA: TGTGCCAGCAGCTTTTCCAGCGGGAATGACAATGAGCAGTTCTTC. Protein product: CASSFSSGNDNEQFF.

The chain combines TRBV28 with TRBJ1-2; D remains unclear. With 6 bases removed from V and 5 bases from J, the gap between germline ends came to 16 bases. Germline CDR1 MDHEN, CDR2 SYDVKM. CDR3 length: 14 residues. Written as DNA, the CDR3 is TGTGCCAGCAGGGAGCTTACGCGGGGTTATGGCTACACCTTC. Its translation is CASRELTRGYGYTF.

The V gene is TRBV15, the J gene TRBJ2-7, with D possibly matching TRBD2 (6 bases). Germline CDR1 is LNHNV and CDR2 is YYDKDF (reference sequence). CDR3 length equals 15 residues. V lost 0 bases, J lost 0 bases, and 9 bases lay in between. The CDR3 protein is CATSRDPGSSYEQYF. In DNA, the CDR3 is TGTGCCACCAGCAGAGATCCCGGGAGCTCCTACGAGCAGTACTTC.

The V and J genes are TRBV28 and TRBJ1-1; D remains ambiguous. The CDR3 sequence is 14 residues long. Germline lookup yields CDR1 MDHEN and CDR2 SYDVKM. V lost 3 bases and J lost 5, with 13 bases in between. The CDR3 loop is CASSFLPGGTEAFF. For the CDR3, the DNA is TGTGCCAGCAGTTTCCTGCCGGGAGGGACTGAAGCTTTCTTT.

This sequence joins TRBV5-5 and TRBJ1-5, with D possibly matching TRBD1 (5 bases). Trimming took 0 bases from V and 7 from J, leaving 8 bases between them. Germline-derived CDR1 and CDR2 are SGHKS and YYEKEE (reference sequence). The CDR3 runs 13 residues. CDR3 nucleotide sequence: TGTGCCAGCAGCTTGGGGGGGGACCAGCCCCAGCATTTT. This sequence encodes CASSLGGDQPQHF.

The chain joins TRBV9 to TRBJ2-3; 15 bases agree with TRBD2. The CDR3 is made up of 18 amino acids. CDR1 is SGDLS and CDR2 is YYNGEE in the germline V gene. Germline trimming cut 4 bases from V and 0 bases from J; bases unmatched to any gene: 6. CDR3 DNA sequence: TGTGCCAGCAGCCTCGGACTAGCGGGAGGGACTAGCACAGATACGCAGTATTTT. Translated, it gives CASSLGLAGGTSTDTQYF.

The CDR3: CSVESGVGTEAFF. The CDR3 nucleotides are TGCAGCGTTGAATCCGGGGTTGGCACTGAAGCTTTCTTT. The chain links TRBV29-1 to TRBJ1-1, with D unresolved. The CDR3 sequence is 13 residues long. The V end was cut by 2 bases, the J end by 4 bases, with 11 bases between. From germline, CDR1 is SQVTM and CDR2 ANQGSEA.

V usage is TRBV6-5 and J usage is TRBJ1-4; D perhaps matches TRBD1 (6 bases). The CDR3 covers 15 residues. V lost 7 bases and J lost 8, with 20 bases in between. The germline V gene encodes CDR1 MNHEY and CDR2 SVGAGI. The CDR3 spells CASTRGGGVVEKLFF. The DNA of the CDR3 is TGTGCCAGCACCCGAGGGGGAGGGGTCGTCGAAAAACTGTTTTTT.

The CDR3 protein is CASSSDEREEVQFF. CDR3 coding DNA: TGTGCCAGCAGCTCAGATGAGCGGGAGGAGGTGCAGTTCTTC. The chain couples TRBV9 to TRBJ2-1; TRBD2 agrees at 9 bases. CDR1 is SGDLS and CDR2 is YYNGEE in the germline V gene. The CDR3 has 14 amino acids. V gave up 4 bases and J gave up 12 bases; unmatched junction bases: 11.

The chain joins TRBV7-2 to TRBJ2-7; TRBD2 agrees at 10 bases. The CDR3 covers 16 residues. Germline-derived CDR1 and CDR2 are SGHTA and FQGNSA. J was trimmed by 2 bases and V by 4 bases; bases with no gene match: 8. CDR3 DNA: TGTGCCAGCAGCTCAAATCTAGCGGGAGTGACCTACGAGCAGTACTTC. This codes for CASSSNLAGVTYEQYF.

The chain has TRBV18 and TRBJ1-4; the D is unclear. V was pared by 4 bases and J by 3 bases, with 12 bases between. The germline V gene encodes CDR1 KGHSH and CDR2 LQKENI. The length of the CDR3 is 15 residues. CDR3 bases: TGTGCCAGCTCACGAGGGCCGGCCGCTAATGAAAAACTGTTTTTT. Translated, it gives CASSRGPAANEKLFF. Full variable domain (missing parts from reference TRBV18 and TRBJ1-4): NAGVMQNPRHLVRRRGQEARLRCSPMKGHSHVYWYRQLPEEGLKFMVYLQKENIIDESGMPKERFSAEFPKEGPSILRIQQVVRGDSAAYFCASSRGPAANEKLFFGSGTQLSVL.

The J gene is TRBJ2-3, the V gene TRBV5-1; D perhaps matches TRBD2 (5 bases). Deletions cut 0 bases from V and 3 bases from J, with 11 bases between. Germline V lookup: CDR1 SGHRS, CDR2 YFSETQ. CDR3 length equals 15 residues. The CDR3 loop reads CASSLGGRRTDTQYF. The CDR3 bases are TGCGCCAGCAGCTTGGGAGGGAGAAGAACAGATACGCAGTATTTT. Combining the CDR3 with reference TRBV5-1 and TRBJ2-3 gives the whole variable domain KAGVTQTPRYLIKTRGQQVTLSCSPISGHRSVSWYQQTPGQGLQFLFEYFSETQRNKGNFPGRFSGRQFSNSRSEMNVSTLELGDSALYLCASSLGGRRTDTQYFGPGTRLTVL.

The chain joins TRBV28 to TRBJ2-1; 12 bases agree with TRBD2. V lost 8 bases and J lost 4; bases outside the gene matches: 3. Germline V gives CDR1 MDHEN, CDR2 SYDVKM. The CDR3 contains 14 residues. The CDR3 region is CASLGTSGYNEQFF. The CDR3 nucleotides are TGTGCCAGCCTCGGGACTAGCGGGTACAATGAGCAGTTCTTC.

The chain joins TRBV7-2 to TRBJ2-3; 8 bases are a match to TRBD1. This CDR3 region has 15 residues. V shed 5 bases and J 4 bases; nucleotides not matched to a gene: 8. Germline CDR1 is SGHTA and CDR2 is FQGNSA. CDR3 DNA sequence: TGTGCCAGCAGCCGCGACAGGGGAAAGTCAGATACGCAGTATTTT. Translating it yields CASSRDRGKSDTQYF.

The chain combines TRBV9 with TRBJ1-6; 9 nucleotides match TRBD1. CDR3 size: 14 residues. The V gene's germline CDR1 is SGDLS and CDR2 YYNGEE. Germline trimming cut 5 bases from V and 14 bases from J; bases unmatched to any gene: 11. The CDR3 region is CASSAGTGNQALHF. The CDR3 DNA reads as TGTGCCAGCAGTGCCGGGACAGGGAACCAGGCCCTCCACTTT.